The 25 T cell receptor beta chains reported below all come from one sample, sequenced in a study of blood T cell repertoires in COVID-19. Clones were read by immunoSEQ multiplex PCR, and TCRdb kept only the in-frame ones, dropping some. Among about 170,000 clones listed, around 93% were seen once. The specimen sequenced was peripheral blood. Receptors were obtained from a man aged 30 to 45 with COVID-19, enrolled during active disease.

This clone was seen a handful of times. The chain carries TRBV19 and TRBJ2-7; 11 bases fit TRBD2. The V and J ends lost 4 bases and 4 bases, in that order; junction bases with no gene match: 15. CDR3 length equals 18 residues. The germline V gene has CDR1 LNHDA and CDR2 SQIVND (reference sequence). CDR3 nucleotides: TGTGCCAGTAGTAGAGAGGCAGGGTCGGGGACTAGCGGTTACGAGCAGTACTTC. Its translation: CASSREAGSGTSGYEQYF.

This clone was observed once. CDR3 sequence reads: CASSLMVGVEQFF. The CDR3 bases are TGTGCCAGCAGCTTAATGGTAGGGGTTGAGCAGTTCTTC. V and J are TRBV7-3 and TRBJ2-1; maybe TRBD1 (5 bases). This CDR3 has 13 amino acids. Per the germline V gene, CDR1 is SGHTA and CDR2 is FQGTGA. V was trimmed by 1 base and J by 9 bases, leaving 10 bases between them.

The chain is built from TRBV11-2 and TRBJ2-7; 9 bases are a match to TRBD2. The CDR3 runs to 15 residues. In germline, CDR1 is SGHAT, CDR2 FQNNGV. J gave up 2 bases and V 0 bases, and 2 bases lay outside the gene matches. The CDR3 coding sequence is TGTGCCAGCAGCTTAGAGGGCGGGGGGGCCTACGAGCAGTACTTC. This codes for CASSLEGGGAYEQYF.

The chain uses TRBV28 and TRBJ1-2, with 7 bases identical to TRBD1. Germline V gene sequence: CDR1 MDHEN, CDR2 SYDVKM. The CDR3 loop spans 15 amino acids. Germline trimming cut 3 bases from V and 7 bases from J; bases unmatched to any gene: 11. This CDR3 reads CASSLPPGQMLGYTF. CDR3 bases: TGTGCCAGCAGTTTGCCTCCGGGACAGATGCTTGGCTACACCTTC.

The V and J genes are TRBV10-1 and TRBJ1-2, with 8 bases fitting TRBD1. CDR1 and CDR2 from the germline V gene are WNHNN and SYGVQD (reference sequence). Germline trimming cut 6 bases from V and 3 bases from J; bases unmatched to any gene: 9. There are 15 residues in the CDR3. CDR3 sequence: CASRTGERLYYGYTF. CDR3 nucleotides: TGCGCCAGCAGGACAGGGGAGAGGTTGTACTATGGCTACACCTTC.

CDR3 residues: CASSPMDSWETQYF. CDR3 DNA sequence: TGTGCCAGTAGTCCTATGGACAGTTGGGAGACCCAGTACTTC. The rearrangement joins TRBV19 to TRBJ2-5; D may be TRBD1 (6 bases). This CDR3 comprises 14 residues. With 5 bases removed from V and 5 bases from J, the gap between germline ends came to 15 bases. Per the germline V gene, CDR1 is LNHDA and CDR2 is SQIVND (reference sequence).

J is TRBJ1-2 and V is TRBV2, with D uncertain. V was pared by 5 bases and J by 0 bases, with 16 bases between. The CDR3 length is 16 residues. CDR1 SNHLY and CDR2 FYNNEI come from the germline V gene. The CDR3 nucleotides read TGTGCCAGCAGTTCTCCCCTGGGCCCCGCTAACTATGGCTACACCTTC. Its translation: CASSSPLGPANYGYTF.

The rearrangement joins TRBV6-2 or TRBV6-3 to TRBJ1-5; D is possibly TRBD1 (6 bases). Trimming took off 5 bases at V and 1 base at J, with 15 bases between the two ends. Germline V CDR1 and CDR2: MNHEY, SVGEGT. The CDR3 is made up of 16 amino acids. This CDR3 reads CASSTTGGGSNQPQHF. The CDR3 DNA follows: TGTGCCAGCAGTACTACTGGGGGGGGCAGCAATCAGCCCCAGCATTTT.

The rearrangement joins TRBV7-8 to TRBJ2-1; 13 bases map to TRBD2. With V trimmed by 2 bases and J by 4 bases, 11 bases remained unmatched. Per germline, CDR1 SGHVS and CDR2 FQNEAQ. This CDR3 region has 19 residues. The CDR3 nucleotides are TGTGCCAGCAGCTTAACCGGGACTAGCGGGACTCTATCTTACAATGAGCAGTTCTTC. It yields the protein CASSLTGTSGTLSYNEQFF. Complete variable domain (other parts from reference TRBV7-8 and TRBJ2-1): GAGVSQSPRYKVAKRGQDVALRCDPISGHVSLFWYQQALGQGPEFLTYFQNEAQLDKSGLPSDRFFAERPEGSVSTLKIQRTQQEDSAVYLCASSLTGTSGTLSYNEQFFGPGTRLTVL.

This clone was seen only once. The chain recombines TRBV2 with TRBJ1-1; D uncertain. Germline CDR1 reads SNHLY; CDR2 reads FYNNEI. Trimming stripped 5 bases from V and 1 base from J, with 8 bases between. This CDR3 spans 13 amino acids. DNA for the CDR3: TGTGCCAGCAGTACCCGAGGGAACACTGAAGCTTTCTTT. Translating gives CASSTRGNTEAFF.

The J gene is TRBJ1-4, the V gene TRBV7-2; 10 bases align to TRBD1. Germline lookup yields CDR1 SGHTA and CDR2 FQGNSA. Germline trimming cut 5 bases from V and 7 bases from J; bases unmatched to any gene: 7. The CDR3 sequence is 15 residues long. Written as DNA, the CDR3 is TGTGCCAGCAGCGCCGGGACAGGGGTGGGTGAAAAACTGTTTTTT. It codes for CASSAGTGVGEKLFF.

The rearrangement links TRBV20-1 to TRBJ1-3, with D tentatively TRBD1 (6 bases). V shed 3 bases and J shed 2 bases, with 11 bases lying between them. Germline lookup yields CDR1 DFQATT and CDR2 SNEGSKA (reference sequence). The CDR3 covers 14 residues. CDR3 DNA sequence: TGCAGTGCTAGTCATCAGGGGCCTGGAAACACCATATATTTT. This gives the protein CSASHQGPGNTIYF.

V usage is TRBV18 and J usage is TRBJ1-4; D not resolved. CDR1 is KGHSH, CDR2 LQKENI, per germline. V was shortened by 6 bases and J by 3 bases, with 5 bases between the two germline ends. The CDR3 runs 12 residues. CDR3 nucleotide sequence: TGTGCCAGCTCGGCGGCTAATGAAAAACTGTTTTTT. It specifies CASSAANEKLFF.

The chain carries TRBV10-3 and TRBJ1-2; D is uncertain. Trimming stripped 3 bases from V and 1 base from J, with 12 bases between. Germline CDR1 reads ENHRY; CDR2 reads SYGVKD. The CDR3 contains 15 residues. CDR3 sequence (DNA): TGTGCCATCAGTGAATTGGCAGCGGTTAACTATGGCTACACCTTC. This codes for CAISELAAVNYGYTF.

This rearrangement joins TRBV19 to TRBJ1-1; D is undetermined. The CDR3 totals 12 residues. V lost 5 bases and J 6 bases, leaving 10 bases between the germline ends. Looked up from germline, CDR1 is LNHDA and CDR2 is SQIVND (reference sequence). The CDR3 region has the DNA TGTGCCAGTAGTCCCGGCGGCTCTGAAGCTTTCTTT. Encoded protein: CASSPGGSEAFF.

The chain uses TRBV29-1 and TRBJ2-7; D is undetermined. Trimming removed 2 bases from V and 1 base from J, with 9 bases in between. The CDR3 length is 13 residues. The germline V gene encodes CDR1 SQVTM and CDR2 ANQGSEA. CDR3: CSVEFDGSYEQYF. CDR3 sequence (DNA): TGCAGCGTTGAATTCGACGGGTCCTACGAGCAGTACTTC.

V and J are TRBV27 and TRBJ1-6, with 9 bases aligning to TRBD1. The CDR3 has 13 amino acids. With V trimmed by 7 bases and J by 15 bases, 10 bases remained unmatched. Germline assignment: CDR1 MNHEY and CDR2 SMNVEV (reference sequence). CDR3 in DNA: TGTGCCAGCACAAGGACAGGGGACAGAGTCCTCCACTTT. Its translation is CASTRTGDRVLHF.

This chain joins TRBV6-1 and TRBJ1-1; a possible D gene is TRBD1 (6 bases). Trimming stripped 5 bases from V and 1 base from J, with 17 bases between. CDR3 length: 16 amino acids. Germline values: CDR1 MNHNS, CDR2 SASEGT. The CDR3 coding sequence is TGTGCCAGCAGTAAAGTAACAGGGCTTCAGAACACTGAAGCTTTCTTT. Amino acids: CASSKVTGLQNTEAFF.

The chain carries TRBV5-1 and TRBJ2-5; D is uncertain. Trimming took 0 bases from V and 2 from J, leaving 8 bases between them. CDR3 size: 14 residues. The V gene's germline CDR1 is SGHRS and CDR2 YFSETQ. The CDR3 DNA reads TGCGCCAGCAGCTTGGGAGACATTCAAGAGACCCAGTACTTC. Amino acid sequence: CASSLGDIQETQYF.

CDR3 protein: CASSAGLAGGEQYF. The CDR3 coding sequence is TGTGCCAGCAGCGCGGGACTAGCGGGAGGCGAGCAGTACTTC. The V call is TRBV9, the J call TRBJ2-7, with 15 bases identical to TRBD2. Unmatched junction bases numbered 1, after V lost 3 bases and J lost 6 bases. Germline V gives CDR1 SGDLS, CDR2 YYNGEE. The CDR3 sequence is 14 residues long. The full variable domain, completed using reference TRBV9 and TRBJ2-7, is DSGVTQTPKHLITATGQRVTLRCSPRSGDLSVYWYQQSLDQGLQFLIQYYNGEERAKGNILERFSAQQFPDLHSELNLSSLELGDSALYFCASSAGLAGGEQYFGPGTRLTVT.

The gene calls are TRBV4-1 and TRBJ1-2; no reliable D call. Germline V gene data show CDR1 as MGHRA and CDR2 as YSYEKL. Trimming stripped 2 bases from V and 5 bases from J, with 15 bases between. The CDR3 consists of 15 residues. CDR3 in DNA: TGCGCCAGCAGCCAAACTGCAGGCCTGCAGTATGGCTACACCTTC. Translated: CASSQTAGLQYGYTF.

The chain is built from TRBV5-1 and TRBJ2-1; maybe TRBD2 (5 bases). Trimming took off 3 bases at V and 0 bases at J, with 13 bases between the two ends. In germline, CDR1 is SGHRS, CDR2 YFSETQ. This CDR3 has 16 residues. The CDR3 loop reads CASSYIAPSSYNEQFF. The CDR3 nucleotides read TGCGCCAGCAGCTACATAGCGCCCAGCTCCTACAATGAGCAGTTCTTC.

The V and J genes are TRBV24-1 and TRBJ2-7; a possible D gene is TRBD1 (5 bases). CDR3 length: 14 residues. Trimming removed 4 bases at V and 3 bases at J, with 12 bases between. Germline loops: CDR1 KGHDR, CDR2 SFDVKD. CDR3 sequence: CATSEPGSGYEQYF. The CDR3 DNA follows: TGTGCCACCAGTGAGCCAGGGTCGGGCTACGAGCAGTACTTC.

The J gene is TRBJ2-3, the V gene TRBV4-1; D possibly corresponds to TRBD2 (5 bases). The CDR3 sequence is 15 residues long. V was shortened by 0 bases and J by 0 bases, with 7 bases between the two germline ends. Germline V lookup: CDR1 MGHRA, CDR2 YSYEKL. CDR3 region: CASSQERTSTDTQYF. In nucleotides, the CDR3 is TGCGCCAGCAGCCAAGAGAGGACTAGCACAGATACGCAGTATTTT.

CDR3: CASSSRSRGGEAEAFF. CDR3 DNA sequence: TGTGCCAGCAGCTCCCGATCCCGGGGAGGGGAAGCTGAAGCTTTCTTT. This chain connects TRBV7-8 to TRBJ1-1; D is perhaps TRBD1 (5 bases). Trimming took 4 bases from V and 6 from J, leaving 21 bases between them. Germline lookup yields CDR1 SGHVS and CDR2 FQNEAQ. The CDR3 is 16 amino acids.